Presented here are 32 T cell receptor beta chains from one specimen sequenced in a study of siplizumab effects on memory and regulatory T cells. Sequencing was performed with immunoSEQ multiplex PCR; in TCRdb, only in-frame clones are kept and a portion is missing. The sample carries over 90,000 clones, 92% recorded once. The material sequenced was CD4+ T cells sorted from blood. The receptors here all came from a human donor in good health.

The V call is TRBV25-1, the J call TRBJ2-2; D is possibly TRBD2 (5 bases). Trimming shortened V by 7 bases and J by 5 bases, and 11 bases separated the two germline ends. Germline V gives CDR1 MGHDK, CDR2 SYGVNS. This CDR3 has 13 residues. The DNA of the CDR3 is TGTGCCAGCAATGGGAGTCCGACCGGGGAGCTGTTTTTT. Protein product: CASNGSPTGELFF.

The V and J genes are TRBV7-2 and TRBJ2-1; 7 bases agree with TRBD2. Germline V gives CDR1 SGHTA, CDR2 FQGNSA. CDR3 length: 15 amino acids. Germline trimming cut 3 bases from V and 4 bases from J; bases unmatched to any gene: 6. CDR3 region: CASSFIREVYNEQFF. Here the CDR3 DNA reads TGTGCCAGCAGCTTTATCCGGGAGGTATACAATGAGCAGTTCTTC.

The chain combines TRBV5-1 with TRBJ2-1, with TRBD2 identical over 8 bases. V dropped 4 bases and J dropped 7; count of bases not matched to a gene: 10. The germline V gene encodes CDR1 SGHRS and CDR2 YFSETQ. The CDR3 length is 15 residues. The chain's CDR3 is CASSREGREENEQFF. The CDR3 DNA reads TGCGCCAGCAGCCGGGAGGGCAGGGAGGAGAATGAGCAGTTCTTC.

The chain carries TRBV10-2 and TRBJ2-1; D is possibly TRBD1 or TRBD2 (6 bases each). There are 16 residues in the CDR3. Trimming cost V 2 bases and J 3 bases, with 14 bases left between them. Germline-derived CDR1 and CDR2 are WSHSY and SAAADI. The CDR3 loop reads CASSEGGGAYYNEQFF. CDR3 nucleotides: TGCGCCAGCAGTGAGGGGGGCGGGGCGTACTACAATGAGCAGTTCTTC.

The chain uses TRBV9 and TRBJ2-2; 9 bases match TRBD2. The J segment lost 3 bases and the V segment lost 0 bases, leaving 0 bases of the junction unmatched. The germline gives CDR1 SGDLS, CDR2 YYNGEE. CDR3 length: 15 residues. In DNA form, the CDR3 reads TGTGCCAGCAGCGTAGTAGCGGGAGACACCGGGGAGCTGTTTTTT. Protein: CASSVVAGDTGELFF.

This clone came up once. V and J are TRBV19 and TRBJ2-1; either TRBD1 or TRBD2 may fit D (5 bases each). There are 14 residues in the CDR3. Trimming removed 3 bases at V and 8 bases at J, with 14 bases between. Germline values: CDR1 LNHDA, CDR2 SQIVND (reference sequence). CDR3 DNA sequence: TGTGCCAGTAGTATCGGTGTGAGGGACGATGAGCAGTTCTTC. Translated: CASSIGVRDDEQFF. Using reference TRBV19 and TRBJ2-1 for the parts outside the CDR3, the full variable domain is DGGITQSPKYLFRKEGQNVTLSCEQNLNHDAMYWYRQDPGQGLRLIYYSQIVNDFQKGDIAEGYSVSREKKESFPLTVTSAQKNPTAFYLCASSIGVRDDEQFFGPGTRLTVL.

CDR3: CASSYPLQELFF. In nucleotides, the CDR3 is TGTGCCAGCAGTTATCCCCTTCAAGAGCTGTTTTTT. The chain joins TRBV6-6 to TRBJ2-2; D call uncertain. The germline CDR1 and CDR2 sequences are MNHNY and SVGAGI (reference sequence). There are 12 residues in the CDR3. Trimming removed 3 bases at V and 11 bases at J, with 10 bases between.

The chain joins TRBV2 to TRBJ1-4; D might be TRBD1 (6 bases). This CDR3 spans 14 amino acids. Germline values: CDR1 SNHLY, CDR2 FYNNEI. Trimming removed 8 bases from V and 6 bases from J, with 16 bases in between. Written as DNA, the CDR3 is TGTGCCAGCGGCCCAGGGGCGACCTATGAAAAACTGTTTTTT. Translating gives CASGPGATYEKLFF.

J is TRBJ1-2 and V is TRBV5-6; D ambiguous. V was clipped by 4 bases and J by 5 bases, with 12 bases between them. CDR3 length: 13 amino acids. The germline V gene encodes CDR1 SGHDT and CDR2 YYEEEE. CDR3 protein: CASSPRRLYGYTF. The CDR3 DNA follows: TGTGCCAGCAGCCCGCGACGACTTTATGGCTACACCTTC.

The CDR3 loop is CASSILKNEQFF. The CDR3 nucleotides are TGTGCCAGTAGTATACTTAAGAATGAGCAGTTCTTC. The rearrangement links TRBV19 to TRBJ2-1, with D uncertain. Per the germline V gene, CDR1 is LNHDA and CDR2 is SQIVND (reference sequence). Trimming stripped 2 bases from V and 7 bases from J, with 6 bases between. CDR3 length equals 12 residues.

Worth noting for this clone: Other DNA sequences in the same sample also yield this CDR3. V usage is TRBV7-3 and J usage is TRBJ2-5; perhaps D is TRBD1 or TRBD2 (5 bases each). V was cut by 5 bases and J by 1 base, with 8 bases left in between. Germline V gives CDR1 SGHTA, CDR2 FQGTGA. CDR3 size: 13 residues. The CDR3 bases are TGTGCCAGCAGCCCAGGGACCCAAGAGACCCAGTACTTC. As protein: CASSPGTQETQYF.

This clone was recorded once. This chain joins TRBV7-7 and TRBJ2-3; no reliable D call. The CDR3 has 14 residues. In germline, CDR1 is SSHAT, CDR2 FNYEAQ (reference sequence). V lost 5 bases to trimming and J lost 0 bases, with 9 bases between them. The CDR3 reads CASSDTPSTDTQYF. The CDR3 DNA reads TGTGCCAGCAGCGACACACCTAGCACAGATACGCAGTATTTT.

The chain joins TRBV6-6 to TRBJ2-3, with a possible D match to TRBD1 (5 bases). The CDR3 has 15 amino acids. Trimming took off 2 bases at V and 6 bases at J, with 15 bases between the two ends. Germline CDR1 is MNHNY and CDR2 is SVGAGI (reference sequence). CDR3 sequence: CASSYAEQGTDTQYF. The CDR3 DNA sequence: TGTGCCAGCAGTTACGCCGAGCAGGGTACGGATACGCAGTATTTT.

This sequence joins TRBV27 and TRBJ2-7; D remains unclear. Germline CDR1 reads MNHEY; CDR2 reads SMNVEV (reference sequence). This CDR3 is 15 amino acids long. V shed 3 bases and J shed 2 bases, with 14 bases lying between them. The CDR3 loop is CASSLVLVEPYEQYF. The CDR3 DNA sequence: TGTGCCAGCAGTTTGGTACTCGTAGAACCCTACGAGCAGTACTTC.

The chain couples TRBV6-5 to TRBJ2-5, with D hard to call. V was shortened by 5 bases and J by 5 bases, with 9 bases between the two germline ends. Germline V gene data show CDR1 as MNHEY and CDR2 as SVGAGI. This CDR3 spans 12 amino acids. CDR3 protein: CASSPVGETQYF. DNA of the CDR3: TGTGCCAGCAGTCCAGTGGGGGAGACCCAGTACTTC.

CDR3 amino acids: CASSPRGVVNYGYTF. The CDR3 nucleotides are TGTGCCAGCAGCCCCCGCGGGGTGGTTAACTATGGCTACACCTTC. This chain connects TRBV9 to TRBJ1-2; D gene ambiguous. Germline CDR1 is SGDLS and CDR2 is YYNGEE. The CDR3 has 15 amino acids. V dropped 4 bases and J dropped 1 base, with 14 bases sitting between them.

The CDR3 region has the DNA TGTGCCAGCAGCCCACGGCTAGCGGGAGGGCCGCTCTTGGGACATGAGCAGTTCTTC. This translates into CASSPRLAGGPLLGHEQFF. The V call is TRBV7-9, the J call TRBJ2-1; 12 bases are shared with TRBD2. In germline, CDR1 is SEHNR, CDR2 FQNEAQ (reference sequence). With V trimmed by 5 bases and J by 8 bases, 19 bases remained unmatched. This CDR3 has 19 residues.

This chain uses TRBV5-6 with TRBJ1-3; weak D call: TRBD1 (6 bases). V was clipped by 2 bases and J by 2 bases, with 14 bases between them. The CDR3 consists of 16 residues. The germline V gene encodes CDR1 SGHDT and CDR2 YYEEEE. For the CDR3, the DNA is TGTGCCAGCAGCTTTACCCGCACAGGGCCTGGAAACACCATATATTTT. It specifies CASSFTRTGPGNTIYF. Based on the CDR3 plus reference TRBV5-6 and TRBJ1-3, the full variable domain is DAGVTQSPTHLIKTRGQQVTLRCSPKSGHDTVSWYQQALGQGPQFIFQYYEEEERQRGNFPDRFSGHQFPNYSSELNVNALLLGDSALYLCASSFTRTGPGNTIYFGEGSWLTVV.

The chain links TRBV7-9 to TRBJ1-1, with 7 bases aligning to TRBD1. Germline CDR1 SEHNR, CDR2 FQNEAQ (reference sequence). V was pared by 3 bases and J by 1 base, with 5 bases of the junction left unmatched. The CDR3 has 15 residues. The CDR3 region has the DNA TGTGCCAGCAGCTTCTTGGACAGGAAGAACACTGAAGCTTTCTTT. As protein: CASSFLDRKNTEAFF.

The rearrangement joins TRBV4-1 to TRBJ2-7; possibly TRBD1 for D (5 bases). Germline CDR1 is MGHRA and CDR2 is YSYEKL. Trimming removed 5 bases from V and 2 bases from J, with 13 bases in between. The CDR3 runs 14 residues. The DNA for the CDR3 is TGCGCCAGCAGCTATCGGACAACCACCTACGAGCAGTACTTC. It codes for CASSYRTTTYEQYF.

CDR3 protein: CASSLGGSGGRATDTQYF. As DNA, the CDR3 is TGTGCCAGCAGCTTAGGGGGTAGTGGCGGGAGGGCCACAGATACGCAGTATTTT. V gene TRBV11-2 combines with J gene TRBJ2-3; 9 bases map to TRBD2. The CDR3 has 18 residues. The V and J ends lost 1 base and 2 bases, in that order; junction bases with no gene match: 10. Germline V gene lookup returns CDR1 SGHAT and CDR2 FQNNGV.

This sequence joins TRBV30 and TRBJ2-2; D tentatively fits TRBD1 or TRBD2 (5 bases each). Germline loops: CDR1 GTSNPN, CDR2 SVGIG (reference sequence). The CDR3 is 16 residues long. Deletions cut 0 bases from V and 4 bases from J, with 15 bases between. The DNA for the CDR3 is TGTGCCTGGAGTGTACGGGGTAGAGGGGTCACCGGGGAGCTGTTTTTT. Its protein product is CAWSVRGRGVTGELFF.

The CDR3 is CSVEFVADTQYF. The CDR3 DNA reads TGCAGCGTTGAATTTGTAGCGGATACGCAGTATTTT. The rearrangement joins TRBV29-1 to TRBJ2-3; maybe TRBD2 (5 bases). The germline V gene has CDR1 SQVTM and CDR2 ANQGSEA. The CDR3 is 12 amino acids. V dropped 2 bases and J dropped 6 bases, with 9 bases sitting between them.

This clone occurred once. This sequence joins TRBV30 and TRBJ1-2; D is possibly TRBD1 (6 bases). The CDR3 contains 12 residues. Germline V gives CDR1 GTSNPN, CDR2 SVGIG (reference sequence). CDR3 sequence: CIAGGRLYGYTF. DNA of the CDR3: TGTATAGCGGGGGGGCGCCTCTATGGCTACACCTTC.

This CDR3 reads CASSQGTNTDTQYF. Written as DNA, the CDR3 is TGCGCCAGCAGCCAGGGGACTAACACAGATACGCAGTATTTT. This chain links TRBV5-1 with TRBJ2-3; TRBD2 might be the D (7 bases). Germline V gene lookup returns CDR1 SGHRS and CDR2 YFSETQ. Trimming stripped 4 bases from V and 2 bases from J, with 11 bases between. The CDR3 covers 14 residues.

The CDR3: CATSGHNEQFF. CDR3 coding DNA: TGTGCCACCAGCGGACACAATGAGCAGTTCTTC. The chain uses TRBV15 and TRBJ2-1; the D is unclear. V lost 5 bases to trimming and J lost 5 bases, with 4 bases between them. Per the germline V gene, CDR1 is LNHNV and CDR2 is YYDKDF (reference sequence). CDR3 length equals 11 residues.

The J gene is TRBJ2-7, the V gene TRBV14; 9 bases map to TRBD2. The V gene's germline CDR1 is SGHDN and CDR2 FVKESK. The CDR3 runs to 15 residues. Trimming at V came to 0 bases and at J to 4 bases, leaving 4 bases not matched to a gene. CDR3 bases: TGTGCCAGCAGCCAAGATCTAGCGGGAAGATACGAGCAGTACTTC. Its translation is CASSQDLAGRYEQYF.

V and J are TRBV5-5 and TRBJ1-5; 9 nucleotides align to TRBD1. Germline CDR1 is SGHKS and CDR2 is YYEKEE (reference sequence). V shed 3 bases and J 2 bases; nucleotides not matched to a gene: 6. This CDR3 is 16 amino acids long. The CDR3 is CASSWDRELRNQPQHF. CDR3 bases: TGTGCCAGCAGCTGGGACAGGGAATTACGCAATCAGCCCCAGCATTTT.

This sequence joins TRBV5-6 and TRBJ1-5; 11 bases agree with TRBD1. J was trimmed by 4 bases and V by 2 bases; bases with no gene match: 2. The CDR3 runs 15 residues. In germline, CDR1 is SGHDT, CDR2 YYEEEE. The DNA of the CDR3 is TGTGCCAGCAGCTTCGGGACAGGGGGTAATCAGCCCCAGCATTTT. Its protein product is CASSFGTGGNQPQHF.

The chain links TRBV28 to TRBJ2-7; TRBD2 aligns across 12 bases. V dropped 7 bases and J dropped 4; count of bases not matched to a gene: 5. Germline loops: CDR1 MDHEN, CDR2 SYDVKM. The CDR3 spans 14 residues. The CDR3 loop reads CASTLAGGLYEQYF. The CDR3 DNA sequence: TGTGCCAGCACTCTAGCGGGAGGGTTATACGAGCAGTACTTC.

The rearrangement uses TRBV19 and TRBJ1-5; 10 positions match TRBD1. Per germline, CDR1 LNHDA and CDR2 SQIVND (reference sequence). The V segment lost 4 bases and the J segment 0 bases; nucleotides outside the gene matches: 6. The CDR3 runs to 17 residues. CDR3 nucleotides: TGTGCCAGTAGTAAAGGGACAGGGGCGTATAGCAATCAGCCCCAGCATTTT. This gives the protein CASSKGTGAYSNQPQHF.

The chain couples TRBV2 to TRBJ2-2, with D possibly matching TRBD2 (6 bases). Trimming took off 10 bases at V and 7 bases at J, with 13 bases between the two ends. CDR1 and CDR2 from the germline V gene are SNHLY and FYNNEI. The CDR3 has 12 amino acids. CDR3 amino acids: CATKRAVGELFF. The CDR3 coding sequence is TGTGCCACCAAGCGGGCGGTCGGGGAGCTGTTTTTT.